One sample yielded the 10 T cell receptor beta chains listed below, sequenced in a study of blood T cell repertoires in COVID-19. The table came from immunoSEQ multiplex PCR; TCRdb's copy has only in-frame clones and leaves some out. The sample includes roughly 220,000 clones, approximately 85% of them seen just once. Sequences were obtained from peripheral blood. The receptors were sampled from a woman older than 75 with COVID-19, enrolled during active disease.

This clone was seen a handful of times. The rearrangement links TRBV7-3 to TRBJ2-7; TRBD1 is a possible D gene (5 bases). Looked up from germline, CDR1 is SGHTA and CDR2 is FQGTGA. Trimming pared 5 bases from V and 1 base from J, leaving 9 bases between. CDR3 length equals 13 residues. CDR3 DNA sequence: TGTGCCAGCAGCCCCCGACAGTCCTACGAGCAGTACTTC. This translates into CASSPRQSYEQYF.

This chain links TRBV11-3 with TRBJ2-5; 8 positions match TRBD2. The CDR3 sequence is 17 residues long. Looked up from germline, CDR1 is SGHNT and CDR2 is YENEEA. The V segment lost 1 base and the J segment 4 bases; nucleotides outside the gene matches: 11. The DNA of the CDR3 is TGTGCCAGCAGCTTAGGATCTATAGGGACTAGTGGAGAGACCCAGTACTTC. It codes for CASSLGSIGTSGETQYF. The full variable domain, with the rest looked up from reference TRBV11-3 and TRBJ2-5, is EAGVVQSPRYKIIEKKQPVAFWCNPISGHNTLYWYLQNLGQGPELLIRYENEEAVDDSQLPKDRFSAERLKGVDSTLKIQPAELGDSAVYLCASSLGSIGTSGETQYFGPGTRLLVL.

J is TRBJ2-1 and V is TRBV18, with TRBD2 matching over 11 bases. The J segment lost 7 bases and the V segment lost 3 bases, leaving 5 bases of the junction unmatched. Germline V gives CDR1 KGHSH, CDR2 LQKENI. The CDR3 is 15 amino acids. CDR3 residues: CASSPGLAASNEQFF. CDR3 bases: TGTGCCAGCTCACCGGGACTAGCGGCCAGTAATGAGCAGTTCTTC.

The V gene is TRBV7-8, the J gene TRBJ1-2, with 7 bases identical to TRBD1. CDR1 is SGHVS and CDR2 is FQNEAQ in the germline V gene. The CDR3 sequence is 13 residues long. V lost 7 bases, J lost 8 bases, and 10 bases stayed unmatched. CDR3 amino acids: CASTREGAYGYTF. In DNA, the CDR3 is TGTGCCAGCACCCGGGAGGGGGCCTACGGCTACACCTTC.

Points on this clone: Other DNA sequences of this sample code for an identical CDR3. The genes are TRBV5-1 and TRBJ2-7; 7 positions match TRBD1. This CDR3 comprises 13 residues. V shed 3 bases and J 2 bases; nucleotides not matched to a gene: 2. Germline CDR1 and CDR2: SGHRS and YFSETQ. CDR3 in DNA: TGCGCCAGCAGCTCGGGACAGACCTACGAGCAGTACTTC. Translated: CASSSGQTYEQYF. Complete variable domain (other parts from reference TRBV5-1 and TRBJ2-7): KAGVTQTPRYLIKTRGQQVTLSCSPISGHRSVSWYQQTPGQGLQFLFEYFSETQRNKGNFPGRFSGRQFSNSRSEMNVSTLELGDSALYLCASSSGQTYEQYFGPGTRLTVT.

The chain recombines TRBV7-3 with TRBJ2-1; weak D call: TRBD2 (5 bases). The CDR3 covers 13 residues. Germline assignment: CDR1 SGHTA and CDR2 FQGTGA. V was shortened by 7 bases and J by 0 bases, with 7 bases between the two germline ends. CDR3 in amino acids: CASKEDSYNEQFF. In DNA form, the CDR3 reads TGTGCCAGCAAGGAGGACTCCTACAATGAGCAGTTCTTC.

This rearrangement joins TRBV12-3 or TRBV12-4 to TRBJ2-1; tentatively, D is TRBD1 (5 bases). The CDR3 contains 13 residues. V lost 3 bases, J lost 9 bases, and 12 bases lay in between. The CDR3: CASSFFRVTEQFF. The CDR3 region has the DNA TGTGCCAGCAGTTTCTTCAGGGTTACTGAGCAGTTCTTC.

The chain is built from TRBV28 and TRBJ1-1; TRBD1 is a possible D gene (6 bases). The CDR3 runs to 15 residues. V lost 5 bases and J 7 bases, leaving 20 bases between the germline ends. Germline V lookup: CDR1 MDHEN, CDR2 SYDVKM. The CDR3: CASSGRGGATLEAFF. CDR3 coding DNA: TGTGCCAGCAGTGGCCGAGGGGGGGCTACCCTTGAAGCTTTCTTT.

CDR3 bases: TGTGCCAGCAGCCGACACAGCTCCTACGAGCAGTACTTC. Encoded protein: CASSRHSSYEQYF. The J gene is TRBJ2-7, the V gene TRBV7-9; no clear D. CDR3 length equals 13 residues. V dropped 5 bases and J dropped 0 bases, with 8 bases sitting between them. Germline lookup yields CDR1 SEHNR and CDR2 FQNEAQ (reference sequence). Combining the CDR3 with reference TRBV7-9 and TRBJ2-7 gives the whole variable domain DTGVSQNPRHKITKRGQNVTFRCDPISEHNRLYWYRQTLGQGPEFLTYFQNEAQLEKSRLLSDRFSAERPKGSFSTLEIQRTEQGDSAMYLCASSRHSSYEQYFGPGTRLTVT.

CDR3 protein: CASSTLDRDASPLHF. The CDR3 DNA reads TGTGCCAGCAGTACTCTAGACAGGGACGCTTCACCCCTCCACTTT. The V and J genes are TRBV28 and TRBJ1-6, with 7 bases matching TRBD1. Germline assignment: CDR1 MDHEN and CDR2 SYDVKM. This CDR3 spans 15 amino acids. Trimming at V came to 5 bases and at J to 9 bases, leaving 10 bases not matched to a gene.